These T cell receptor beta chains were read from a single sample in a study of T cell responses to AZD1222 COVID-19 vaccine. Sequenced by immunoSEQ multiplex PCR; TCRdb stores in-frame clones only, minus some. The table records 150,000 to 200,000 clones, 90% to 95% of them present only once. Sequenced here: peripheral blood, sampled 28 days after the second dose of the MenACWY control vaccine. These receptors originate from an adult who received the MenACWY meningococcal vaccine as a control. Each CDR3 is given with its conserved first and last residue. The order of the fields is V gene, D gene, J gene, CDR3 protein, CDR3 DNA. D genes are given only for firm matches.

v_call: TRBV6-6; d_call: -; j_call: TRBJ1-1; cdr3_aa: CASSPTGPTEAFF; cdr3_nt: TGTGCCAGCAGTCCAACAGGGCCCACTGAAGCTTTCTTT
v_call: TRBV5-4; d_call: TRBD2; j_call: TRBJ2-5; cdr3_aa: CASSHSSARGETQYF; cdr3_nt: TGTGCCAGCAGCCATTCATCTGCGCGGGGGGAGACCCAGTACTTC
v_call: TRBV2; d_call: -; j_call: TRBJ1-2; cdr3_aa: CASSVSGHGYTF; cdr3_nt: TGTGCCAGCAGTGTCTCAGGACATGGCTACACCTTC
v_call: TRBV6-5; d_call: -; j_call: TRBJ1-5; cdr3_aa: CASSFGPPGGNQPQHF; cdr3_nt: TGTGCCAGCAGTTTTGGGCCTCCCGGAGGTAATCAGCCCCAGCATTTT
v_call: TRBV28; d_call: TRBD1; j_call: TRBJ1-6; cdr3_aa: CASSIGQGKSPLHF; cdr3_nt: TGTGCCAGCAGCATCGGACAGGGAAAGTCACCCCTCCACTTT
v_call: TRBV5-4; d_call: TRBD1; j_call: TRBJ1-2; cdr3_aa: CASSLPIGTAYGYTF; cdr3_nt: TGTGCCAGCAGCCTACCTATTGGGACAGCCTATGGCTACACCTTC
v_call: TRBV5-4; d_call: -; j_call: TRBJ1-1; cdr3_aa: CASSLAGGTTEAFF; cdr3_nt: TGTGCCAGCAGCTTGGCGGGGGGGACCACTGAAGCTTTCTTT
v_call: TRBV27; d_call: -; j_call: TRBJ2-3; cdr3_aa: CASSLSRADTQYF; cdr3_nt: TGTGCCAGCAGTTTATCGCGAGCAGATACGCAGTATTTT
v_call: TRBV6-6; d_call: -; j_call: TRBJ2-7; cdr3_aa: CATRGGVAKTYEQYF; cdr3_nt: TGTGCCACTCGGGGCGGCGTAGCGAAAACCTACGAGCAGTACTTC
v_call: TRBV5-1; d_call: -; j_call: TRBJ1-1; cdr3_aa: CASSLAAGVEAFF; cdr3_nt: TGCGCCAGCAGCTTGGCCGCAGGGGTTGAAGCTTTCTTT
v_call: TRBV19; d_call: -; j_call: TRBJ1-3; cdr3_aa: CASSMGGSGNTIYF; cdr3_nt: TGTGCCAGTAGCATGGGGGGCTCTGGAAACACCATATATTTT
v_call: TRBV28; d_call: TRBD2; j_call: TRBJ2-3; cdr3_aa: CASTVIAGGSDTQYF; cdr3_nt: TGTGCCAGCACTGTCATAGCGGGGGGGTCAGATACGCAGTATTTT
v_call: TRBV7-2; d_call: TRBD2; j_call: TRBJ2-1; cdr3_aa: CASSLDGLAGGEQFF; cdr3_nt: TGTGCCAGCAGCTTAGACGGACTAGCGGGGGGGGAGCAGTTCTTC
v_call: TRBV3-1/TRBV3-2; d_call: -; j_call: TRBJ1-5; cdr3_aa: CASSGGTYVRTDNQPQHF; cdr3_nt: TGTGCCAGCAGCGGCGGGACTTATGTCAGAACGGACAATCAGCCCCAGCATTTT
v_call: TRBV19; d_call: TRBD1; j_call: TRBJ1-1; cdr3_aa: CASSMEGGNRAEAFF; cdr3_nt: TGTGCCAGTAGTATGGAAGGGGGCAATAGAGCTGAAGCTTTCTTT
v_call: TRBV7-8; d_call: -; j_call: TRBJ1-2; cdr3_aa: CASSAEEVTPLAGYTF; cdr3_nt: TGTGCCAGCAGCGCAGAGGAGGTGACCCCCCTGGCTGGCTACACCTTC
v_call: TRBV2; d_call: TRBD1; j_call: TRBJ1-5; cdr3_aa: CASSEQGAVGNQPQHF; cdr3_nt: TGTGCCAGCAGTGAACAGGGGGCGGTGGGCAATCAGCCCCAGCATTTT
v_call: TRBV28; d_call: -; j_call: TRBJ1-1; cdr3_aa: CASSLAWGDTEAFF; cdr3_nt: TGTGCCAGCAGTTTAGCGTGGGGAGACACTGAAGCTTTCTTT
v_call: TRBV7-8; d_call: TRBD2; j_call: TRBJ2-7; cdr3_aa: CASSKHYSGGISYEQYF; cdr3_nt: TGTGCCAGCAGCAAACATTATAGCGGGGGAATATCCTACGAGCAGTACTTC
v_call: TRBV5-1; d_call: TRBD2; j_call: TRBJ2-3; cdr3_aa: CASSITSAGGSDTQYF; cdr3_nt: TGCGCCAGCAGCATTACTAGCGCTGGGGGTTCTGATACGCAGTATTTT
v_call: TRBV5-4; d_call: -; j_call: TRBJ2-1; cdr3_aa: CASSLTGQREQFF; cdr3_nt: TGTGCCAGCAGCTTGACTGGACAGAGGGAGCAGTTCTTC
v_call: TRBV4-2; d_call: TRBD2; j_call: TRBJ2-5; cdr3_aa: CASSQASGGAGTETQYF; cdr3_nt: TGTGCCAGCAGCCAGGCTAGCGGGGGGGCGGGTACGGAGACCCAGTACTTC
v_call: TRBV18; d_call: -; j_call: TRBJ1-2; cdr3_aa: CASSPLGTGTNYGYTF; cdr3_nt: TGTGCCAGCTCACCACTCGGAACAGGAACTAACTATGGCTACACCTTC
v_call: TRBV5-1; d_call: -; j_call: TRBJ1-2; cdr3_aa: CASSLYVQGNYGYTF; cdr3_nt: TGCGCCAGCAGCTTGTATGTTCAGGGGAATTATGGCTACACCTTC
v_call: TRBV11-2; d_call: -; j_call: TRBJ1-1; cdr3_aa: CASSPAQKEAFF; cdr3_nt: TGTGCCAGCAGCCCCGCCCAGAAAGAAGCTTTCTTT
v_call: TRBV4-1; d_call: -; j_call: TRBJ1-2; cdr3_aa: CASSPDSNYGYTF; cdr3_nt: TGCGCCAGCAGCCCGGACAGTAACTATGGCTACACCTTC
v_call: TRBV2; d_call: -; j_call: TRBJ1-4; cdr3_aa: CASRPTGSPNEKLFF; cdr3_nt: TGTGCCAGCAGACCTACAGGGAGCCCTAATGAAAAACTGTTTTTT
v_call: TRBV2; d_call: -; j_call: TRBJ1-2; cdr3_aa: CASSEGQGVGGYTF; cdr3_nt: TGTGCCAGCAGTGAAGGTCAGGGAGTAGGTGGCTACACCTTC
v_call: TRBV6-5; d_call: -; j_call: TRBJ2-1; cdr3_aa: CASTTDLAYNEQFF; cdr3_nt: TGTGCCAGCACGACAGATTTAGCCTACAATGAGCAGTTCTTC